This T cell receptor beta chain is from a study of OX40 agonist ivuxolimab in advanced cancers. Study findings and constraints: Averaging showed that CD8+ T cells had more expanded clones than CD4+ did. In the 0.1 to 3.0 mg/kg range, CD4+ and CD8+ blood T cells had expanded clonally by week 6.

Only in-frame clones appear in the TCRdb table, and some are missing; sequencing was by immunoSEQ multiplex PCR. The sample includes almost 50,000 clones, under 90% of them seen just once. This clone has only one observation. Its target is not known. CDR1 SGHTA and CDR2 FQGNSA come from the germline V gene. There are 14 residues in the CDR3. Trimming took 3 bases from V and 1 from J, leaving 9 bases between them. If patients had autoimmune disease history or systemic immunosuppression, they were excluded. The investigators sampled blood at baseline, at cycle 4 day 1, and at cycle 7 day 1. The sample was CD4+ or CD8+ T cells sorted from blood, taken in a trial of the OX40 agonist ivuxolimab. V is TRBV7-2 and J is TRBJ2-5; a weak D match, TRBD2 (6 bases). This receptor was obtained from an adult with an advanced solid tumor such as melanoma, head and neck, liver or kidney cancer. CDR3 nucleotides: TGTGCCAGCAGCTTCGGGACTTTCCAAGAGACCCAGTACTTC. This codes for CASSFGTFQETQYF.